The table lists the clone carrying this TCR beta chain with a count of one. Its specificity is not known. The sample originates from a study of cytomegalovirus exposure and HLA in healthy donors. Study-level results: Cytomegalovirus status was reportedly diagnosed by the classifier with high sensitivity and specificity. With later analysis, a missense DCLRE1C variant became linked to TCR beta V- and J-gene trimming. There were some V segments, including TRBV6-2 and TRBV6-3, excluded as indistinguishable. Later work found that TCR association rates differed between HLA loci; DRB1 had the most and HLA-C the fewest.

CDR1 MGHRA and CDR2 YSYEKL come from the germline V gene. CDR3 size: 13 residues. The J segment lost 5 bases and the V segment lost 6 bases, leaving 6 bases of the junction unmatched. Primers: 60 Vbeta forward and 13 Jbeta reverse. TCRdb's copy holds only in-frame clones and misses some; the assay was immunoSEQ multiplex PCR. The table lists 150,000 to 200,000 clones, roughly four fifths of them singletons. The sequence was collected from a man aged 25-40 years in good health and CMV-seronegative. This chain connects TRBV4-1 to TRBJ2-7, with 8 bases identical to TRBD1. The source material was PBMCs. The DNA of the CDR3 is TGCGCCAGCAGGGGGCAGGGGGCGAACGAGCAGTACTTC. It yields the protein CASRGQGANEQYF.